Presented here are 17 T cell receptor beta chains from one specimen sequenced in a study of cytomegalovirus exposure and HLA in healthy donors. PCR involved 60 Vbeta and 13 Jbeta primers. Produced via immunoSEQ multiplex PCR; TCRdb's table is partial and in-frame only. The sample has about 86,000 clones, 70% to 80% seen once. Specimen: PBMCs. All receptors come from a man aged 55 to 70 in good health and CMV-seronegative.

Written as DNA, the CDR3 is TGTGCCAGTAAACGCAGGGAATATAACACTGAAGCTTTCTTT. Translated, it gives CASKRREYNTEAFF. This chain uses TRBV19 with TRBJ1-1; D is possibly TRBD1 (5 bases). V was shortened by 7 bases and J by 2 bases, with 14 bases between the two germline ends. The germline V gene encodes CDR1 LNHDA and CDR2 SQIVND (reference sequence). This CDR3 region has 14 residues. Using reference TRBV19 and TRBJ1-1 for the parts outside the CDR3, the full variable domain is DGGITQSPKYLFRKEGQNVTLSCEQNLNHDAMYWYRQDPGQGLRLIYYSQIVNDFQKGDIAEGYSVSREKKESFPLTVTSAQKNPTAFYLCASKRREYNTEAFFGQGTRLTVV.

The table lists this clone with a few counts. This rearrangement joins TRBV28 to TRBJ2-6; no clear D. Germline-derived CDR1 and CDR2 are MDHEN and SYDVKM. Trimming took 8 bases from V and 1 from J, leaving 9 bases between them. This CDR3 is 14 amino acids long. The CDR3 sequence: CASAGSSGANVLTF. The CDR3 coding sequence is TGTGCCAGCGCCGGTTCTTCTGGGGCCAACGTCCTGACTTTC.

V gene TRBV6-5 combines with J gene TRBJ1-2; D might be TRBD1 (6 bases). The CDR3 consists of 14 residues. Germline-derived CDR1 and CDR2 are MNHEY and SVGAGI. Trimming took off 7 bases at V and 4 bases at J, with 16 bases between the two ends. This CDR3 reads CASTQGGAGYGYTF. CDR3 nucleotide sequence: TGTGCCAGCACCCAAGGGGGGGCGGGCTATGGCTACACCTTC.

The chain recombines TRBV6-5 with TRBJ1-2; TRBD1 agrees at 8 bases. CDR1 and CDR2 from the germline V gene are MNHEY and SVGAGI. The CDR3 totals 14 residues. V lost 6 bases, J lost 4 bases, and 7 bases stayed unmatched. CDR3 residues: CASSPPGGGYGYTF. Here the CDR3 DNA reads TGTGCCAGCAGCCCGCCAGGGGGCGGCTATGGCTACACCTTC.

This chain links TRBV7-7 with TRBJ2-5, with TRBD2 matching 15 bases. Unmatched junction bases numbered 0, after V lost 3 bases and J lost 4 bases. This CDR3 contains 15 residues. CDR1 is SSHAT and CDR2 is FNYEAQ in the germline V gene (reference sequence). The CDR3: CASSLGLAGGETQYF. In DNA, the CDR3 is TGTGCCAGCAGCTTGGGACTAGCGGGAGGAGAGACCCAGTACTTC.

The chain combines TRBV5-1 with TRBJ2-5; TRBD2 is a possible D gene (5 bases). This CDR3 is 15 amino acids long. Germline CDR1 SGHRS, CDR2 YFSETQ. The V gene lost 4 bases and the J gene lost 4 bases, with 17 bases spanning the gap. CDR3 in amino acids: CASSLGLAGGETQYF. CDR3 bases: TGCGCCAGCAGCCTCGGACTCGCCGGTGGAGAGACCCAGTACTTC. The full variable domain, in which reference TRBV5-1 and TRBJ2-5 provide the parts outside the CDR3, is KAGVTQTPRYLIKTRGQQVTLSCSPISGHRSVSWYQQTPGQGLQFLFEYFSETQRNKGNFPGRFSGRQFSNSRSEMNVSTLELGDSALYLCASSLGLAGGETQYFGPGTRLLVL.

The chain uses TRBV27 and TRBJ2-7, with a tentative D call TRBD2 (6 bases). CDR3 length: 13 amino acids. Per the germline V gene, CDR1 is MNHEY and CDR2 is SMNVEV (reference sequence). V was shortened by 7 bases and J by 2 bases, with 12 bases between the two germline ends. The CDR3 here is CASKGGGAYEQYF. The CDR3 nucleotides are TGTGCCAGCAAAGGCGGAGGGGCCTACGAGCAGTACTTC.

J is TRBJ2-1 and V is TRBV5-8; D gene uncertain. The V gene lost 6 bases and the J gene lost 6 bases, with 19 bases spanning the gap. Germline CDR1 and CDR2: SGHTS and YDEGEE. The CDR3 loop spans 15 amino acids. CDR3 amino acids: CASTIAHQPSNEQFF. The CDR3 DNA reads TGTGCCAGCACTATCGCTCACCAACCATCCAATGAGCAGTTCTTC.

The chain joins TRBV27 to TRBJ2-7, with TRBD1 matching 10 bases. The CDR3 has 15 residues. Trimming at V came to 6 bases and at J to 3 bases, leaving 8 bases not matched to a gene. Looked up from germline, CDR1 is MNHEY and CDR2 is SMNVEV (reference sequence). The DNA for the CDR3 is TGTGCCAGCAGCAAAAACCGGGACAGGGGCTACGAGCAGTACTTC. This codes for CASSKNRDRGYEQYF.

The CDR3, as DNA: TGTGCCAGCAGCCCCCTGGGGGCTAAGATCCACGAGCAGTACTTC. The encoded protein is CASSPLGAKIHEQYF. The chain links TRBV7-2 to TRBJ2-7, with a tentative D call TRBD1 (6 bases). Germline loops: CDR1 SGHTA, CDR2 FQGNSA. The ends were cut back, 5 bases at V and 5 bases at J, with 19 bases in the middle. The length of the CDR3 is 15 residues.

The chain is built from TRBV6-5 and TRBJ2-1; the D is unclear. The V end lost 6 bases, the J end lost 0 bases, and 12 bases lay between the germline ends. CDR3 size: 15 residues. Germline V gene sequence: CDR1 MNHEY, CDR2 SVGAGI. CDR3 nucleotide sequence: TGTGCCAGCAGACGACTGGAAAGCTCCTACAATGAGCAGTTCTTC. Translating it yields CASRRLESSYNEQFF.

The chain couples TRBV27 to TRBJ1-6, with D possibly being TRBD1 (5 bases). The CDR3 is 14 amino acids. V lost 8 bases and J lost 7, with 15 bases in between. Germline V gene lookup returns CDR1 MNHEY and CDR2 SMNVEV (reference sequence). CDR3 nucleotide sequence: TGTGCCAGCTCGGAGGGACGGGTAAATTCACCCCTCCACTTT. It translates to CASSEGRVNSPLHF.

This chain connects TRBV6-5 to TRBJ2-7, with a possible D match to TRBD1 (8 bases). Trimming took off 4 bases at V and 4 bases at J, with 14 bases between the two ends. Germline CDR1 MNHEY, CDR2 SVGAGI. The CDR3 is made up of 14 amino acids. CDR3 nucleotides: TGTGCCAGCAGTTTACAGGGGGGAGGGTACGAGCAGTACTTC. Its protein product is CASSLQGGGYEQYF.

The V and J genes are TRBV5-1 and TRBJ2-5; D is perhaps TRBD2 (6 bases). The CDR3 covers 14 residues. Trimming removed 8 bases from V and 0 bases from J, with 14 bases in between. Per the germline V gene, CDR1 is SGHRS and CDR2 is YFSETQ. The CDR3 reads CASAGLLYQETQYF. The DNA of the CDR3 is TGCGCCAGTGCGGGGCTTCTGTACCAAGAGACCCAGTACTTC.

This clone was detected once. This chain links TRBV6-6 with TRBJ1-2; the match to TRBD1 covers 8 bases. V shed 3 bases and J 4 bases; nucleotides not matched to a gene: 7. Germline V gene sequence: CDR1 MNHNY, CDR2 SVGAGI (reference sequence). The CDR3 covers 15 residues. The CDR3 DNA reads as TGTGCCAGCAGTTATAGAGGGACAGGCCTCTATGGCTACACCTTC. It yields the protein CASSYRGTGLYGYTF.

This clone turned up a few times. The chain combines TRBV10-2 with TRBJ2-5; 7 bases match TRBD1. Germline-derived CDR1 and CDR2 are WSHSY and SAAADI. V lost 7 bases, J lost 5 bases, and 4 bases stayed unmatched. There are 12 residues in the CDR3. CDR3 DNA: TGCGCCAGCACGGACAGGTTTGAGACCCAGTACTTC. Translating it yields CASTDRFETQYF.

The rearrangement uses TRBV7-2 and TRBJ1-4; TRBD1 might be the D (5 bases). The CDR3 contains 14 residues. From germline, CDR1 is SGHTA and CDR2 FQGNSA. The germline V and J ends were trimmed by 5 bases and 4 bases, with 11 bases remaining between them. The CDR3 nucleotides read TGTGCCAGCAGCGGGGGACTGCTTAATGAAAAACTGTTTTTT. Protein sequence: CASSGGLLNEKLFF.